These 15 T cell receptor beta chains share one sample of origin, sequenced in a study of low-dose radiotherapy and immunotherapy resistance in tumors. Time point described: before trial treatment. Gene-specific TRAV and TRBV primers were used for first-strand cDNA, covering alpha and beta chains. TCR amplification used roughly 21 PCR cycles, a constant-region primer and a V-primer adapter. One entry per CDR3 protein results from TCRdb running MiXCR on the reads. The sample contains around 76,000 distinct CDR3 sequences, 30% to 40% of which appear only once. The starting material was PBMCs, obtained before treatment. The receptors come from a female donor with ovarian cancer.

This clonotype has a count of ten or more. J is TRBJ2-1 and V is TRBV5-1; TRBD2 agrees at 14 bases. V lost 5 bases, J lost 8 bases, and 6 bases stayed unmatched. The CDR3 totals 15 residues. Germline V CDR1 and CDR2: SGHRS, YFSETQ. Here the CDR3 reads CASRDGTSGSYEQFF. The CDR3 DNA is TGCGCCAGCAGGGACGGGACTAGCGGGAGCTATGAGCAGTTCTTC.

This clonotype was counted many times. The V and J genes are TRBV7-9 and TRBJ2-5; perhaps TRBD2 as D (6 bases). The CDR3 runs 15 residues. The germline V gene encodes CDR1 SEHNR and CDR2 FQNEAQ (reference sequence). The V end was cut by 3 bases, the J end by 4 bases, with 15 bases between. The CDR3 reads CASSFPAIGGETQYF. CDR3 coding DNA: TGTGCCAGCAGCTTCCCCGCCATCGGGGGAGAGACCCAGTACTTC.

By proportion, this clonotype is medium-sized. In DNA, the CDR3 is TGTGCCAGCAGTTTACGACACTCCGAGACTAGCGGGGGGGCCCCAAGGGAGCAGTTCTTC. This translates into CASSLRHSETSGGAPREQFF. This chain uses TRBV12-3 or TRBV12-4 with TRBJ2-1, with 14 bases matching TRBD2. The CDR3 spans 20 residues. The V gene end was trimmed by 2 bases and the J gene end by 10 bases; junction bases not matched to a gene: 19.

The V gene is TRBV5-1, the J gene TRBJ2-7, with no clear D. Germline lookup yields CDR1 SGHRS and CDR2 YFSETQ. Trimming shortened V by 2 bases and J by 5 bases, and 11 bases separated the two germline ends. CDR3 length equals 13 residues. Written as DNA, the CDR3 is TGCGCCAGCAGCTTCTCTAACCGACACGAGCAGTACTTC. The encoded protein is CASSFSNRHEQYF.

This clonotype was counted at least ten times. The chain is built from TRBV4-1 and TRBJ2-3; D ambiguous. This CDR3 spans 14 amino acids. Trimming took off 2 bases at V and 1 base at J, with 7 bases between the two ends. Per the germline V gene, CDR1 is MGHRA and CDR2 is YSYEKL. The CDR3 reads CASSQSRGTDTQYF. Written as DNA, the CDR3 is TGCGCCAGCAGCCAAAGCCGGGGCACAGATACGCAGTATTTT.

This clonotype was recorded many times. CDR3 nucleotides: TGTGCCAGCAGCCCCACCGGCGGACTTTACGAGCAGTACTTC. Residues: CASSPTGGLYEQYF. The V gene is TRBV9, the J gene TRBJ2-7; D is possibly TRBD2 (5 bases). Germline V gene sequence: CDR1 SGDLS, CDR2 YYNGEE. CDR3 size: 14 residues. V lost 4 bases, J lost 4 bases, and 15 bases lay in between.

This clonotype was counted ten times or more. The J gene is TRBJ1-2, the V gene TRBV6-2 or TRBV6-3, with 7 bases matching TRBD1. Germline values: CDR1 MNHEY, CDR2 SVGEGT. Trimming removed 6 bases from V and 6 bases from J; junction bases left unmatched: 13. The CDR3 contains 15 residues. CDR3 residues: CASSYNRGSRNGYTF. The CDR3 DNA sequence: TGTGCCAGCAGCTATAACAGGGGTTCGAGGAATGGCTACACCTTC.

Ten or more counts support this clonotype. This sequence joins TRBV9 and TRBJ2-7, with TRBD1 identical over 8 bases. J lost 5 bases, V lost 0 bases, and 7 bases had no gene match. The CDR3 contains 15 residues. Germline V gene data show CDR1 as SGDLS and CDR2 as YYNGEE. This chain's CDR3 is CASSVEAGQGHEQYF. DNA of the CDR3: TGTGCCAGCAGCGTAGAAGCCGGACAGGGCCACGAGCAGTACTTC. Based on the CDR3 plus reference TRBV9 and TRBJ2-7, the full variable domain is DSGVTQTPKHLITATGQRVTLRCSPRSGDLSVYWYQQSLDQGLQFLIQYYNGEERAKGNILERFSAQQFPDLHSELNLSSLELGDSALYFCASSVEAGQGHEQYFGPGTRLTVT.

In DNA form, the CDR3 reads TGCAGTGCTAGAGGACTTGCGGGGGGCACAGATACGCAGTATTTT. Amino acid sequence: CSARGLAGGTDTQYF. This chain connects TRBV20-1 to TRBJ2-3; TRBD2 matches 7 bases. The junction had 5 bases not matched to a gene; V was cut back by 1 base and J by 1 base. CDR1 and CDR2 from the germline V gene are DFQATT and SNEGSKA (reference sequence). The CDR3 contains 15 residues.

This clonotype was counted ten times or more. The chain has TRBV5-1 and TRBJ2-7; D unclear. Trimming took 1 base from V and 2 from J, leaving 13 bases between them. The CDR3 contains 15 residues. Per germline, CDR1 SGHRS and CDR2 YFSETQ. CDR3 in amino acids: CASSLWLVEAYEQYF. The CDR3 DNA reads as TGCGCCAGCAGCTTGTGGCTAGTAGAAGCCTACGAGCAGTACTTC.

The chain joins TRBV20-1 to TRBJ2-1, with D uncertain. The V gene lost 5 bases and the J gene lost 1 base, with 6 bases spanning the gap. This CDR3 contains 12 residues. The germline gives CDR1 DFQATT, CDR2 SNEGSKA (reference sequence). The CDR3 protein is CSAELSYNEQFF. In nucleotides, the CDR3 is TGCAGTGCTGAGCTATCCTACAATGAGCAGTTCTTC.

V gene TRBV5-5 combines with J gene TRBJ1-5; a possible D gene is TRBD1 (5 bases). Germline CDR1 SGHKS, CDR2 YYEKEE (reference sequence). The V gene lost 4 bases and the J gene lost 0 bases, with 11 bases spanning the gap. The CDR3 covers 15 residues. This chain's CDR3 is CASSLADSSNQPQHF. The CDR3 nucleotides read TGTGCCAGCAGCCTCGCAGACAGTAGCAATCAGCCCCAGCATTTT. Variable domain in full (rest from reference TRBV5-5 and TRBJ1-5): DAGVTQSPTHLIKTRGQQVTLRCSPISGHKSVSWYQQVLGQGPQFIFQYYEKEERGRGNFPDRFSARQFPNYSSELNVNALLLGDSALYLCASSLADSSNQPQHFGDGTRLSIL.

This clonotype was observed at least ten times. J is TRBJ2-7 and V is TRBV6-2 or TRBV6-3; no clear D. From germline, CDR1 is MNHEY and CDR2 SVGEGT. The V end was cut by 9 bases, the J end by 3 bases, with 12 bases between. The length of the CDR3 is 12 residues. The CDR3 region is CASRSQYYEQYF. The CDR3 DNA sequence: TGTGCCAGTAGATCCCAGTACTACGAGCAGTACTTC.

The count of this clonotype is one. The gene calls are TRBV20-1 and TRBJ2-7; D ambiguous. Germline loops: CDR1 DFQATT, CDR2 SNEGSKA (reference sequence). V was trimmed by 0 bases and J by 8 bases, leaving 11 bases between them. There are 12 residues in the CDR3. The CDR3 bases are TGCAGTGCTAGAGATCGCTCGACAAAGCAGTACTTC. It specifies CSARDRSTKQYF.

V gene TRBV28 combines with J gene TRBJ2-5; maybe TRBD2 (5 bases). Germline lookup yields CDR1 MDHEN and CDR2 SYDVKM. V gave up 3 bases and J gave up 5 bases, with 16 bases separating them. The CDR3 sequence is 15 residues long. CDR3 residues: CASSFFSARGETQYF. As DNA, the CDR3 is TGTGCCAGCAGTTTTTTTTCCGCAAGAGGGGAGACCCAGTACTTC.